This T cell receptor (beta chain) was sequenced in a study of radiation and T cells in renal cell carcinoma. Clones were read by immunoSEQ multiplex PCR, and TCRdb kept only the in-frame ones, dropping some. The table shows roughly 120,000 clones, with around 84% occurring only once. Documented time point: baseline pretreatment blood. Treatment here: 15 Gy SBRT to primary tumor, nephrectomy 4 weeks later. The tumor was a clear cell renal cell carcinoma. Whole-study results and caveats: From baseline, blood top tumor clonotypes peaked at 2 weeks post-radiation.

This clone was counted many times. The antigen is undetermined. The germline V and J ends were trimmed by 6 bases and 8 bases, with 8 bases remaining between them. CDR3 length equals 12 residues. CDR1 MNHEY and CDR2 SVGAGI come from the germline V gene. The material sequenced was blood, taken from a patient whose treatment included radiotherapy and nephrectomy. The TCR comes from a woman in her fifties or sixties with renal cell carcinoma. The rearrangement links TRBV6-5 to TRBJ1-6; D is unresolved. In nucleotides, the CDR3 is TGTGCCAGCAGCCCGAGGGATTCACCCCTCCACTTT. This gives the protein CASSPRDSPLHF.